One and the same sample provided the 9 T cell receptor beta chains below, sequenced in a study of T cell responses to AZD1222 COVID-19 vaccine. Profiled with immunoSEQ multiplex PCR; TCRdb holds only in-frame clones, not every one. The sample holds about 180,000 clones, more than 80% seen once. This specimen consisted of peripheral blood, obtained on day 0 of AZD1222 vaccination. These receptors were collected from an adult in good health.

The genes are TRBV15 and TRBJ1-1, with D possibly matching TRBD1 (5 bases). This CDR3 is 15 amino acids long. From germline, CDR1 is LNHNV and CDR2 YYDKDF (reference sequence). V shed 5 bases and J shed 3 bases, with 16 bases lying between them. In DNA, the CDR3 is TGTGCCACCAGCCTTTACGGGGGAGCTGACACTGAAGCTTTCTTT. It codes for CATSLYGGADTEAFF.

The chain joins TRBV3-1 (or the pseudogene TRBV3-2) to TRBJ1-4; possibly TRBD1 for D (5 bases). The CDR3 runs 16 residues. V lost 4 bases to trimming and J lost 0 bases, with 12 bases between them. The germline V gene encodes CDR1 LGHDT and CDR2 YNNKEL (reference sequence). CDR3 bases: TGTGCCAGCAGCCCTGGGACGGTTGCAACTAATGAAAAACTGTTTTTT. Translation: CASSPGTVATNEKLFF.

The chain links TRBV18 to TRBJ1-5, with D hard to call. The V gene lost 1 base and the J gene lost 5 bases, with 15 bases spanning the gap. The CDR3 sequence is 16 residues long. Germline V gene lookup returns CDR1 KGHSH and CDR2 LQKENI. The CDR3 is CASSPLADGGDQPQHF. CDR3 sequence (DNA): TGTGCCAGCTCACCACTCGCGGACGGTGGGGATCAGCCCCAGCATTTT.

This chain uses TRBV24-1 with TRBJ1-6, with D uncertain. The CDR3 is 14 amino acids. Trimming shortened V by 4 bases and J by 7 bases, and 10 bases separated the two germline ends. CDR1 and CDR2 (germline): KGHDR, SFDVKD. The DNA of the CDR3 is TGTGCCACCAGTGAGGGCAGAAGAAATTCACCCCTCCACTTT. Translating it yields CATSEGRRNSPLHF.

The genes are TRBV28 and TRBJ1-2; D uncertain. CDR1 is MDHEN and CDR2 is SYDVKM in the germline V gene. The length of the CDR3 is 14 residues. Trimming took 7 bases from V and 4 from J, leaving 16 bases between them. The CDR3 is CASNAEGSPYGYTF. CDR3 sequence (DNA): TGTGCCAGCAACGCCGAGGGTTCACCCTATGGCTACACCTTC.

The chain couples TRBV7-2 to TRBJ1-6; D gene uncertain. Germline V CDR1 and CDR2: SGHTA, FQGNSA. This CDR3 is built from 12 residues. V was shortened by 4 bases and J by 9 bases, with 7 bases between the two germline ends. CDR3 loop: CASSSTSSPLHF. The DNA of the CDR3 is TGTGCCAGCAGCTCCACCTCTTCACCCCTCCACTTT.

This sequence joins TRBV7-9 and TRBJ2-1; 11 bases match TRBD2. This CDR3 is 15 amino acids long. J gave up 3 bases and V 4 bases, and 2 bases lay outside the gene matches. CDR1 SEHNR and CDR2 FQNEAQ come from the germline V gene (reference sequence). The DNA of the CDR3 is TGTGCCAGCAGCTCGGGACTAGCGGACTACAATGAGCAGTTCTTC. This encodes CASSSGLADYNEQFF.

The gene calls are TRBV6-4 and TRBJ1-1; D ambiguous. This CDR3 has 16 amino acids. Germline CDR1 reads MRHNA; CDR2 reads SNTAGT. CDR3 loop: CVTAVWGGRMNTEAFF. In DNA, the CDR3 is TGTGTCACAGCAGTGTGGGGAGGACGGATGAACACTGAAGCTTTCTTT.

The CDR3 protein is CASSVSYNEQFF. DNA for the CDR3: TGTGCCAGCAGCGTATCTTACAATGAGCAGTTCTTC. The chain combines TRBV9 with TRBJ2-1; D call uncertain. Looked up from germline, CDR1 is SGDLS and CDR2 is YYNGEE. Trimming stripped 1 base from V and 4 bases from J, with 3 bases between. The CDR3 is 12 residues long.